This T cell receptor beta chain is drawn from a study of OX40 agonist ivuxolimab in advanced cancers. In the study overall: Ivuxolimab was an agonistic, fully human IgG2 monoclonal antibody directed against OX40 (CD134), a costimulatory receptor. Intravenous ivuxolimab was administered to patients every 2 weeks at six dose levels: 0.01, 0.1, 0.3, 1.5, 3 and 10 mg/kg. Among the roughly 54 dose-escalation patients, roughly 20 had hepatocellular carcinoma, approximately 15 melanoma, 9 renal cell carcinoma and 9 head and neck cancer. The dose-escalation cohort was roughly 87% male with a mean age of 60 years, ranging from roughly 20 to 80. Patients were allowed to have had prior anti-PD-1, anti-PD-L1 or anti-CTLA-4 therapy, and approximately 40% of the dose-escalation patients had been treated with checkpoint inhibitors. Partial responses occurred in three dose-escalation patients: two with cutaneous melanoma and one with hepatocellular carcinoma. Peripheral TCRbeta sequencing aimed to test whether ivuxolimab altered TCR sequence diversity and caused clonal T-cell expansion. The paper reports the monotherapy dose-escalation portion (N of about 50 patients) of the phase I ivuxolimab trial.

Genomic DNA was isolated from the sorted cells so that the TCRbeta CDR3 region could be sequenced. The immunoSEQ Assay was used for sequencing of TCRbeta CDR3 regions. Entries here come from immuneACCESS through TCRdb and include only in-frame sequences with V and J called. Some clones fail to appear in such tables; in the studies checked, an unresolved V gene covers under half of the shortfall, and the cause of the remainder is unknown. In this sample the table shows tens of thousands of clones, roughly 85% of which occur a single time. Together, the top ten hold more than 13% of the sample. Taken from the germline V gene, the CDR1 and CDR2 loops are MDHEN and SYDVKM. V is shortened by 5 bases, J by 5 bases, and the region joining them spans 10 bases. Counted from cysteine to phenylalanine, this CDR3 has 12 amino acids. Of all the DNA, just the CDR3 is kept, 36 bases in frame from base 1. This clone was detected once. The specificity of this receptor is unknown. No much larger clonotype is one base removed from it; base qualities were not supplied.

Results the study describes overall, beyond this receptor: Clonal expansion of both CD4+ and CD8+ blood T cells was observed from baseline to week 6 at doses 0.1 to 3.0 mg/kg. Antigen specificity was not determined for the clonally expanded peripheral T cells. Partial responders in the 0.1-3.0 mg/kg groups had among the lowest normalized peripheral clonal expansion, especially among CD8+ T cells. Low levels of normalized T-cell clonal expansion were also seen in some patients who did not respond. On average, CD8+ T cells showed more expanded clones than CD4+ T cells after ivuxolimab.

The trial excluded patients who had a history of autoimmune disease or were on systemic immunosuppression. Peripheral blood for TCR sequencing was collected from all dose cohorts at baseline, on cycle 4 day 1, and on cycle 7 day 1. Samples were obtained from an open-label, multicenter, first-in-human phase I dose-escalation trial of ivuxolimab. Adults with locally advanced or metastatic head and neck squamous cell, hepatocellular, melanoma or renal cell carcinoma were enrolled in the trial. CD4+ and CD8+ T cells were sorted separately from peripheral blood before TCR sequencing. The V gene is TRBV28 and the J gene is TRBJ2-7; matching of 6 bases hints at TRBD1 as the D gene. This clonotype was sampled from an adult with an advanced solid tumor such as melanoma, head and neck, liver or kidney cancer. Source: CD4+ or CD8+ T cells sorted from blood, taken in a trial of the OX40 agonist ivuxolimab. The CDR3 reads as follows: CASSLQGNEQYF. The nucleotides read TGTGCCAGCAGTCTTCAGGGGAACGAGCAGTACTTC.